These 21 T cell receptor beta chains were sequenced from one sample in a study of regulatory T cells in long-lasting Graves disease. Construction of the TCR beta libraries employed iRepertoire HTBI primers in conjunction with Arm-PCR of CDR3 regions. TCRdb passed the multiplex PCR reads through MiXCR, listing each CDR3 protein once. Of about 400,000 distinct CDR3 sequences listed, 15% to 18% are singletons. Noted time point: newly diagnosed GD, antithyroid drugs for less than 3 months. Making the TCR library involved RNA that had been extracted from PBMCs. Here the sequenced sample was peripheral blood mononuclear cells (PBMCs), taken at new diagnosis, from a patient treated with antithyroid drugs. All receptors derive from a female donor with Graves disease.

This clonotype was seen repeatedly, ten times or more. V usage is TRBV11-2 and J usage is TRBJ2-4, with D hard to call. Germline CDR1 is SGHAT and CDR2 is FQNNGV. This CDR3 has 12 residues. The V end lost 6 bases, the J end lost 5 bases, and 8 bases lay between the germline ends. DNA of the CDR3: TGTGCCAGCAGAGTAACAGAAAACATTCAGTACTTC. Amino acids: CASRVTENIQYF.

In its sample, this clonotype was seen many times. The gene calls are TRBV29-1 and TRBJ2-1, with 12 bases lining up with TRBD2. The germline V gene encodes CDR1 SQVTM and CDR2 ANQGSEA. The CDR3 consists of 14 residues. The J segment lost 8 bases and the V segment lost 6 bases, leaving 8 bases of the junction unmatched. CDR3 residues: CSVPTSGRTDEQFF. The DNA for the CDR3 is TGCAGCGTCCCTACTAGCGGGAGGACCGATGAGCAGTTCTTC.

The gene calls are TRBV28 and TRBJ2-2, with D perhaps TRBD1 (5 bases). V gave up 2 bases and J gave up 0 bases, with 7 bases separating them. CDR1 MDHEN and CDR2 SYDVKM come from the germline V gene. The CDR3 is 15 residues long. This CDR3 is CASSLPRANTGELFF. CDR3 sequence (DNA): TGTGCCAGCAGTTTACCCAGGGCGAACACCGGGGAGCTGTTTTTT. The full variable domain, completed using reference TRBV28 and TRBJ2-2, is DVKVTQSSRYLVKRTGEKVFLECVQDMDHENMFWYRQDPGLGLRLIYFSYDVKMKEKGDIPEGYSVSREKKERFSLILESASTNQTSMYLCASSLPRANTGELFFGEGSRLTVL.

The chain combines TRBV20-1 with TRBJ2-2, with 10 bases matching TRBD1. Germline V CDR1 and CDR2: DFQATT, SNEGSKA (reference sequence). V was pared by 6 bases and J by 6 bases, with 10 bases of the junction left unmatched. The CDR3 totals 15 residues. The DNA for the CDR3 is TGCAGTGCCGCTCGGCCGGGACAGGGGTCCGGGGAGCTGTTTTTT. It encodes CSAARPGQGSGELFF.

In its sample, this clonotype was seen many times. This chain joins TRBV11-2 and TRBJ2-7; D perhaps matches TRBD2 (6 bases). CDR1 SGHAT and CDR2 FQNNGV come from the germline V gene. The ends were cut back, 5 bases at V and 0 bases at J, with 20 bases in the middle. The CDR3 spans 17 residues. The CDR3 loop is CASSPSGEWEASYEQYF. CDR3 DNA sequence: TGTGCCAGCAGCCCGTCCGGGGAGTGGGAGGCCTCCTACGAGCAGTACTTC.

This clonotype was seen at least ten times. The chain employs TRBV5-1 and TRBJ2-7, with 8 bases that match TRBD1. Losses at the gene ends were 6 bases for V and 0 bases for J; bases not matched to a gene: 14. The CDR3 consists of 17 residues. From germline, CDR1 is SGHRS and CDR2 YFSETQ. CDR3 in DNA: TGCGCCAGCACCCTAGACCCGGACAGGGACATCTCCTACGAGCAGTACTTC. Encoded protein: CASTLDPDRDISYEQYF. The full variable domain, its missing parts supplied by reference TRBV5-1 and TRBJ2-7, is KAGVTQTPRYLIKTRGQQVTLSCSPISGHRSVSWYQQTPGQGLQFLFEYFSETQRNKGNFPGRFSGRQFSNSRSEMNVSTLELGDSALYLCASTLDPDRDISYEQYFGPGTRLTVT.

This clonotype appeared many times. This chain uses TRBV9 with TRBJ2-3; 9 bases line up with TRBD2. V was clipped by 7 bases and J by 3 bases; unmatched bases: 6. Germline CDR1 SGDLS, CDR2 YYNGEE. The CDR3 has 14 residues. The CDR3 bases are TGTGCCAGCGCAGCGGGGGGAGGGACAGATACGCAGTATTTT. The encoded protein is CASAAGGGTDTQYF.

This clonotype was detected ten times or more. V usage is TRBV5-5 and J usage is TRBJ1-1, with D possibly being TRBD1 (6 bases). V was cut by 4 bases and J by 2 bases, with 15 bases left in between. The germline CDR1 and CDR2 sequences are SGHKS and YYEKEE (reference sequence). The CDR3 sequence is 15 residues long. CDR3 residues: CASSRTVASNTEAFF. As DNA, the CDR3 is TGTGCCAGCAGCAGGACAGTGGCATCCAACACTGAAGCTTTCTTT.

This clonotype was counted many times. The chain is built from TRBV2 and TRBJ2-3; possibly TRBD1 or TRBD2 for D (6 bases each). V was cut by 5 bases and J by 5 bases, with 14 bases left in between. The CDR3 is 14 amino acids. CDR1 and CDR2 (germline): SNHLY, FYNNEI. The CDR3 is CASSPWGRGDTQYF. In nucleotides, the CDR3 is TGTGCCAGCAGTCCCTGGGGGCGGGGAGATACGCAGTATTTT. The full variable domain, its missing parts supplied by reference TRBV2 and TRBJ2-3, is EPEVTQTPSHQVTQMGQEVILRCVPISNHLYFYWYRQILGQKVEFLVSFYNNEISEKSEIFDDQFSVERPDGSNFTLKIRSTKLEDSAMYFCASSPWGRGDTQYFGPGTRLTVL.

At least ten counts were recorded for this clonotype. This sequence joins TRBV5-5 and TRBJ2-6; possibly TRBD1 for D (6 bases). Trimming took 6 bases from V and 0 from J, leaving 19 bases between them. The CDR3 has 18 amino acids. Germline CDR1 and CDR2: SGHKS and YYEKEE (reference sequence). Here the CDR3 reads CASNPFDLRGSGANVLTF. CDR3 nucleotide sequence: TGTGCCAGCAACCCTTTTGACCTCAGGGGCTCTGGGGCCAACGTCCTGACTTTC.

This clonotype was found many times. V usage is TRBV30 and J usage is TRBJ2-3; D unclear. This CDR3 has 10 residues. Trimming pared 3 bases from V and 5 bases from J, leaving 3 bases between. Germline V gene lookup returns CDR1 GTSNPN and CDR2 SVGIG (reference sequence). CDR3 in amino acids: CAWSGDTQYF. The CDR3 nucleotides read TGTGCCTGGAGCGGAGATACGCAGTATTTT. Drawing the rest from reference TRBV30 and TRBJ2-3, the complete variable domain is SQTIHQWPATLVQPVGSPLSLECTVEGTSNPNLYWYRQAAGRGLQLLFYSVGIGQISSEVPQNLSASRPQDRQFILSSKKLLLSDSGFYLCAWSGDTQYFGPGTRLTVL.

This chain connects TRBV10-3 to TRBJ1-1; D is ambiguous. This CDR3 is built from 14 residues. V was trimmed by 4 bases and J by 1 base, leaving 10 bases between them. Germline V gene data show CDR1 as ENHRY and CDR2 as SYGVKD. Here the CDR3 DNA reads TGTGCCATCAGTGGGAGTCTGGGGAACACTGAAGCTTTCTTT. Its translation: CAISGSLGNTEAFF.

This clonotype has more than one count but fewer than ten. A much larger clone is a single base away; this may be a read error. The V call is TRBV12-3 or TRBV12-4, the J call TRBJ1-2; no clear D gene. V lost 5 bases and J lost 9, with 16 bases in between. CDR3 length equals 13 residues. CDR3 sequence (DNA): TGTGCCAGCAGTCCTCGGCTTTTCCATAGCTACACCTTC. Translated: CASSPRLFHSYTF.

The chain couples TRBV15 to TRBJ2-7; TRBD1 agrees at 8 bases. Germline V CDR1 and CDR2: LNHNV, YYDKDF (reference sequence). J gave up 2 bases and V 5 bases, and 5 bases lay outside the gene matches. CDR3 length: 14 residues. The chain's CDR3 is CATSPRTGTYEQYF. DNA of the CDR3: TGTGCCACCAGCCCCCGGACAGGGACCTACGAGCAGTACTTC. Based on the CDR3 plus reference TRBV15 and TRBJ2-7, the full variable domain is DAMVIQNPRYQVTQFGKPVTLSCSQTLNHNVMYWYQQKSSQAPKLLFHYYDKDFNNEADTPDNFQSRRPNTSFCFLDIRSPGLGDTAMYLCATSPRTGTYEQYFGPGTRLTVT.

V gene TRBV6-2 or TRBV6-3 combines with J gene TRBJ2-2; 7 bases line up with TRBD1. This CDR3 has 15 residues. Germline loops: CDR1 MNHEY, CDR2 SVGEGT. The J segment lost 4 bases and the V segment lost 6 bases, leaving 8 bases of the junction unmatched. The CDR3 nucleotides are TGTGCCAGCAGCCCCTACAGGGGCCCCACCGGGGAGCTGTTTTTT. Protein product: CASSPYRGPTGELFF.

Many counts were recorded for this clonotype. This chain links TRBV24-1 with TRBJ2-2; 10 bases fit TRBD1. This CDR3 is built from 16 residues. Looked up from germline, CDR1 is KGHDR and CDR2 is SFDVKD. The V segment lost 4 bases and the J segment 2 bases; nucleotides outside the gene matches: 3. The CDR3 coding sequence is TGTGCCACCAGTGAGACAGGGGGCGGTAACACCGGGGAGCTGTTTTTT. Translated, it gives CATSETGGGNTGELFF.

This clonotype came up a few times. J is TRBJ1-1 and V is TRBV10-2; unclear D gene. The CDR3 has 14 amino acids. V was clipped by 3 bases and J by 5 bases, with 13 bases between them. Germline V gives CDR1 WSHSY, CDR2 SAAADI. The CDR3 sequence: CASSETRYGTEAFF. The CDR3 DNA follows: TGCGCCAGCAGTGAAACCAGATACGGGACTGAAGCTTTCTTT.

In this sample, this clonotype turned up a few times. The V gene is TRBV4-2, the J gene TRBJ2-3; D gene uncertain. The V end lost 0 bases, the J end lost 11 bases, and 12 bases lay between the germline ends. CDR1 is LGHNA, CDR2 YNFKEQ, per germline. This CDR3 spans 13 amino acids. CDR3 nucleotide sequence: TGTGCCAGCAGCCAAGATTTACCTGTCGGGCAGTATTTT. Protein product: CASSQDLPVGQYF.

This clonotype was detected many times. This chain's CDR3 is CASSREGRRPYNEQFF. DNA for the CDR3: TGTGCCAGCAGCCGGGAGGGACGGCGCCCTTACAATGAGCAGTTCTTC. The V gene is TRBV14, the J gene TRBJ2-1; 7 nucleotides match TRBD2. The CDR3 length is 16 residues. V lost 4 bases, J lost 4 bases, and 10 bases stayed unmatched. CDR1 SGHDN and CDR2 FVKESK come from the germline V gene. Together with reference TRBV14 and TRBJ2-1, the CDR3 gives the full variable domain: EAGVTQFPSHSVIEKGQTVTLRCDPISGHDNLYWYRRVMGKEIKFLLHFVKESKQDESGMPNNRFLAERTGGTYSTLKVQPAELEDSGVYFCASSREGRRPYNEQFFGPGTRLTVL.

This clonotype was seen many times. The CDR3 loop is CASSSSGLSSTDTQYF. Written as DNA, the CDR3 is TGTGCCAGCAGCTCCTCAGGGCTTTCTAGCACAGATACGCAGTATTTT. This chain connects TRBV11-2 to TRBJ2-3; the D gene is possibly TRBD1 (5 bases). This CDR3 comprises 16 residues. Germline V lookup: CDR1 SGHAT, CDR2 FQNNGV. Trimming removed 4 bases at V and 0 bases at J, with 14 bases between.

This clonotype was seen a few times. This sequence joins TRBV18 and TRBJ1-5, with TRBD1 as a possible D gene (6 bases). Per germline, CDR1 KGHSH and CDR2 LQKENI. V was trimmed by 2 bases and J by 7 bases, leaving 15 bases between them. The length of the CDR3 is 15 residues. The CDR3 nucleotides read TGTGCCAGCTCACCAAGGCCAGGGGCGGGACAGCCCCAGCATTTT. Amino acid sequence: CASSPRPGAGQPQHF.